The 22 T cell receptor beta chains presented below share a single source sample, sequenced in a study of T cells in Graves' hyperthyroidism and ophthalmopathy. RNA transcripts provided the source from which TCR beta CDR3 regions were amplified. In the first-round RT-PCR of the TCR CDR3, the HTBI primer set was used. TCRdb reprocessed the multiplex PCR reads with MiXCR, giving one entry per CDR3 protein. The repertoire has hundreds of thousands of distinct CDR3 sequences, 20% to 25% of them found once; the top ten carry approximately 54%. The sample was blood. These TCRs come from a woman aged 70 to 79 with Graves' ophthalmopathy.

This chain links TRBV20-1 with TRBJ2-2; D gene ambiguous. V dropped 1 base and J dropped 1 base, with 10 bases sitting between them. The CDR3 has 15 amino acids. Per germline, CDR1 DFQATT and CDR2 SNEGSKA (reference sequence). This CDR3 reads CSARAPGLNTGELFF. CDR3 DNA: TGCAGTGCTAGAGCCCCCGGCCTGAACACCGGGGAGCTGTTTTTT.

The gene calls are TRBV7-2 and TRBJ2-5; TRBD2 matches at 7 bases. Germline lookup yields CDR1 SGHTA and CDR2 FQGNSA. There are 15 residues in the CDR3. Trimming at V came to 6 bases and at J to 4 bases, leaving 11 bases not matched to a gene. The CDR3 DNA reads TGTGCCAGCAGGCGGGGAGGGCCGGTCGGAGAGACCCAGTACTTC. Its translation: CASRRGGPVGETQYF. The complete variable domain, with remaining parts taken from reference TRBV7-2 and TRBJ2-5, reads GAGVSQSPSNKVTEKGKDVELRCDPISGHTALYWYRQSLGQGLEFLIYFQGNSAPDKSGLPSDRFSAERTGGSVSTLTIQRTQQEDSAVYLCASRRGGPVGETQYFGPGTRLLVL.

This chain joins TRBV12-3 or TRBV12-4 and TRBJ2-1, with 8 bases identical to TRBD2. The CDR3 runs to 15 residues. V shed 3 bases, J shed 5 bases, and the junction held 6 bases outside the gene matches. The CDR3 is CASSLWTGGDNEQFF. CDR3 DNA: TGTGCCAGCAGTTTGTGGACGGGAGGGGACAATGAGCAGTTCTTC.

This clonotype was detected many times. This chain connects TRBV20-1 to TRBJ1-1; TRBD1 might be the D (6 bases). This CDR3 contains 13 residues. CDR1 is DFQATT and CDR2 is SNEGSKA in the germline V gene (reference sequence). The ends were cut back, 4 bases at V and 1 base at J, with 10 bases in the middle. As DNA, the CDR3 is TGCAGTGCTATACTACAGGGGAACACTGAAGCTTTCTTT. Protein product: CSAILQGNTEAFF.

This clonotype appeared many times. The chain combines TRBV24-1 with TRBJ1-5; no reliable D call. This CDR3 region has 15 residues. Trimming pared 6 bases from V and 2 bases from J, leaving 13 bases between. Germline-derived CDR1 and CDR2 are KGHDR and SFDVKD. This CDR3 is CATSPSGWGNQPQHF. The CDR3 DNA reads TGTGCCACCAGTCCTTCGGGTTGGGGCAATCAGCCCCAGCATTTT.

The rearrangement links TRBV19 to TRBJ1-5; TRBD1 aligns across 9 bases. The length of the CDR3 is 16 residues. V shed 4 bases and J 6 bases; nucleotides not matched to a gene: 10. Germline V gene sequence: CDR1 LNHDA, CDR2 SQIVND (reference sequence). The CDR3 protein is CASSTKQGALAQPQHF. The DNA for the CDR3 is TGTGCCAGTAGTACAAAACAGGGGGCATTAGCTCAGCCCCAGCATTTT.

The table lists this clonotype with a few counts. The J gene is TRBJ2-7, the V gene TRBV28; maybe TRBD1 (7 bases). CDR1 and CDR2 (germline): MDHEN, SYDVKM. The V end lost 7 bases, the J end lost 3 bases, and 19 bases lay between the germline ends. The CDR3 runs to 15 residues. Here the CDR3 DNA reads TGTGCCAGCACTCTGGGAGGACAGGAAATCTACGAGCAGTACTTC. It specifies CASTLGGQEIYEQYF.

There are a few counts of this clonotype. The V and J genes are TRBV3-1 and TRBJ2-3; TRBD2 matches at 8 bases. The germline CDR1 and CDR2 sequences are LGHDT and YNNKEL (reference sequence). J lost 7 bases, V lost 1 base, and 7 bases had no gene match. This CDR3 region has 15 residues. This CDR3 reads CASSQGSGRGNTQYF. The CDR3 nucleotides read TGTGCCAGCAGCCAAGGAAGCGGGAGAGGTAATACGCAGTATTTT.

This sequence joins TRBV29-1 and TRBJ2-5; 10 nucleotides line up with TRBD1. Germline trimming cut 2 bases from V and 6 bases from J; bases unmatched to any gene: 6. Germline V gene data show CDR1 as SQVTM and CDR2 as ANQGSEA. The CDR3 has 14 amino acids. Here the CDR3 reads CSVERDRGGKTQYF. For the CDR3, the DNA is TGCAGCGTTGAACGGGACAGGGGCGGAAAGACCCAGTACTTC.

The V and J genes are TRBV5-1 and TRBJ2-2, with 7 bases identical to TRBD2. The CDR3 length is 19 residues. Trimming took 3 bases from V and 3 from J; bases not matched to a gene: 17. From germline, CDR1 is SGHRS and CDR2 YFSETQ. Written as DNA, the CDR3 is TGCGCCAGCAGCTATGGGCCTTCGGCGGGAGCCCGTGACACCGGGGAGCTGTTTTTT. It specifies CASSYGPSAGARDTGELFF.

CDR3 sequence: CASNLFQGTFKNIQYF. In nucleotides, the CDR3 is TGTGCCAGCAACTTATTCCAGGGTACATTTAAAAACATTCAGTACTTC. V gene TRBV6-2 or TRBV6-3 combines with J gene TRBJ2-4; D is perhaps TRBD1 (5 bases). Trimming pared 7 bases from V and 4 bases from J, leaving 20 bases between. The CDR3 has 16 residues. CDR1 MNHEY and CDR2 SVGEGT come from the germline V gene.

The chain has TRBV20-1 and TRBJ1-2; D is uncertain. Looked up from germline, CDR1 is DFQATT and CDR2 is SNEGSKA (reference sequence). V was cut by 1 base and J by 7 bases, with 19 bases left in between. The CDR3 is made up of 15 amino acids. CDR3 residues: CSARGPVPPPSGYTF. The CDR3 DNA reads as TGCAGTGCTAGAGGGCCCGTCCCCCCGCCGAGTGGCTACACCTTC.

This clonotype was observed at least ten times. This sequence joins TRBV29-1 and TRBJ2-3; 14 bases are shared with TRBD2. From germline, CDR1 is SQVTM and CDR2 ANQGSEA. The CDR3 consists of 15 residues. J lost 6 bases, V lost 6 bases, and 8 bases had no gene match. CDR3: CSVVGLAGVHDTQYF. The DNA for the CDR3 is TGCAGCGTCGTGGGACTAGCGGGAGTTCATGATACGCAGTATTTT.

This clonotype showed up just once. A read error may be the cause here, since a much bigger clone is one base away. The V call is TRBV5-1, the J call TRBJ2-3; D ambiguous. The CDR3 has 13 residues. CDR1 SGHRS and CDR2 YFSETQ come from the germline V gene. DNA of the CDR3: TGTGCCGGCAGCACCACAGGCACAGATACGCAGTATTTT. Encoded protein: CAGSTTGTDTQYF.

This clonotype was counted only a few times. The CDR3 loop reads CASSPGTLLDNEQFF. The CDR3 DNA reads as TGTGCCAGCAGCCCCGGGACACTTTTGGACAATGAGCAGTTCTTC. V gene TRBV6-1 combines with J gene TRBJ2-1; weak D call: TRBD1 (6 bases). Trimming removed 6 bases at V and 5 bases at J, with 17 bases between. The CDR3 is 15 amino acids. CDR1 and CDR2 from the germline V gene are MNHNS and SASEGT.

In this sample, this clonotype turned up a few times. V usage is TRBV7-3 and J usage is TRBJ1-2; D possibly corresponds to TRBD1 (6 bases). Per germline, CDR1 SGHTA and CDR2 FQGTGA. V dropped 4 bases and J dropped 7 bases, with 13 bases sitting between them. There are 13 residues in the CDR3. The CDR3 reads CASSSTQGGGYTF. Here the CDR3 DNA reads TGTGCCAGCAGCTCAACACAGGGAGGTGGCTACACCTTC.

This clonotype was observed a handful of times. The genes are TRBV30 and TRBJ1-2; D is ambiguous. Trimming took 0 bases from V and 8 from J, leaving 13 bases between them. The CDR3 has 13 amino acids. CDR1 and CDR2 from the germline V gene are GTSNPN and SVGIG (reference sequence). The CDR3 nucleotides are TGTGCCTGGAGTGTACTGGGTAGTTTGGGCTACACCTTC. This codes for CAWSVLGSLGYTF.

A single count supports this clonotype. The chain links TRBV28 to TRBJ1-5, with 10 bases identical to TRBD1. Looked up from germline, CDR1 is MDHEN and CDR2 is SYDVKM. The J segment lost 0 bases and the V segment lost 8 bases, leaving 13 bases of the junction unmatched. This CDR3 spans 18 amino acids. The CDR3 here is CASGPGQGGSFSNQPQHF. Here the CDR3 DNA reads TGTGCCAGCGGTCCTGGACAGGGGGGAAGTTTTAGCAATCAGCCCCAGCATTTT.

There are a few counts of this clonotype. The chain has TRBV5-1 and TRBJ2-5; the match to TRBD2 covers 11 bases. The J segment lost 4 bases and the V segment lost 3 bases, leaving 2 bases of the junction unmatched. Germline CDR1 SGHRS, CDR2 YFSETQ. CDR3 size: 14 residues. CDR3 in DNA: TGCGCCAGCAGCTCTAGCGGGAGGTCAGAGACCCAGTACTTC. This codes for CASSSSGRSETQYF.

This clonotype was recorded at least ten times. This chain uses TRBV19 with TRBJ1-4, with D maybe TRBD1 (5 bases). The V and J ends lost 1 base and 10 bases respectively, with 16 bases between them. Germline CDR1 and CDR2: LNHDA and SQIVND (reference sequence). CDR3 size: 15 residues. The CDR3 loop is CASSIAAGKGGKLFF. Written as DNA, the CDR3 is TGTGCCAGTAGTATAGCCGCAGGGAAAGGAGGAAAACTGTTTTTT.

In its sample, this clonotype was seen a few times. The chain joins TRBV30 to TRBJ1-2; D remains unclear. Trimming left V 0 bases short and J 5 bases short, with 10 bases between. The CDR3 length is 13 residues. The germline V gene has CDR1 GTSNPN and CDR2 SVGIG (reference sequence). CDR3 sequence: CAWSVMGKYGYTF. The CDR3 DNA is TGTGCCTGGAGTGTTATGGGGAAATATGGCTACACCTTC.

The CDR3 loop reads CASSLGLKGQPYF. As DNA, the CDR3 is TGTGCCAGCAGTTTAGGATTAAAGGGACAGCCGTACTTC. This chain uses TRBV28 with TRBJ2-7, with 7 positions matching TRBD1. This CDR3 comprises 13 residues. Trimming took 2 bases from V and 12 from J; bases not matched to a gene: 10. Germline assignment: CDR1 MDHEN and CDR2 SYDVKM.